One T cell receptor (beta chain) is described in this entry. Per the authors' pipeline: Amplification with reference gene primers provided the estimates of nucleated cell counts. The assay was immunoSEQ multiplex PCR, and TCRdb's table has in-frame clones only and misses some. V and J calls plus clone size are reproduced from that table; the DNA served to infer D and trimming. The table has around 250,000 clones, about four fifths seen once. This sample is drawn from a study of blood T cell repertoires in COVID-19. In the study overall: Acute and convalescent COVID-19 samples came from the United States, Italy and Spain. T cells, B-cell-depleted T cells, or PBMCs supplied cDNA or gDNA.

The germline V and J ends were trimmed by 10 bases and 4 bases, with 19 bases remaining between them. The CDR3 runs 14 residues. CDR1 is MNHEY and CDR2 is SMNVEV in the germline V gene (reference sequence). This chain uses TRBV27 with TRBJ1-1; a possible D gene is TRBD1 (6 bases). The source material was peripheral blood. The TCR was taken from a woman aged 40-49 years who had recovered from COVID-19. The DNA of the CDR3 is TGTGCCACCAATAGAGCGGGGGCGGGCACTGAAGCTTTCTTT. Protein product: CATNRAGAGTEAFF.